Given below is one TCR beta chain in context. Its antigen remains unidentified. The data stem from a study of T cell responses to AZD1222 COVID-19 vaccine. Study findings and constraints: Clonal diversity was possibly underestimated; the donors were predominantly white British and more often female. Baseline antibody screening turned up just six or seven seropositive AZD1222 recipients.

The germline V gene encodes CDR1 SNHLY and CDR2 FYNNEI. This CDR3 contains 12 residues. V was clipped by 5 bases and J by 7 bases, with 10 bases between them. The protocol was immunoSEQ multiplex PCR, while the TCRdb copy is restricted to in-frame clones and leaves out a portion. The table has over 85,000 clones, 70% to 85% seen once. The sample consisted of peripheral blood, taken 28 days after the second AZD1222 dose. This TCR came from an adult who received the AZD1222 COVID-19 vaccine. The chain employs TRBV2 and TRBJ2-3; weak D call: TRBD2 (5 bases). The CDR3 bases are TGTGCCAGCAGTTGGAGGTCAAATACGCAGTATTTT. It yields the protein CASSWRSNTQYF.